Ten or more counts support the clone carrying this TCR beta chain. The antigen is not known. The data belong to a study of early T cells in non-severe SARS-CoV-2 infection. Study-level background: Chains were unpaired, as sequencing was done on bulk RNA from unsorted whole blood.

Unmatched junction bases numbered 10, after V lost 4 bases and J lost 9 bases. The CDR3 consists of 15 residues. Germline lookup yields CDR1 SGHRS and CDR2 YFSETQ. In TCRdb, the 5' RACE reads were re-called with MiXCR into one record per CDR3 protein. The sample contains about 60,000 distinct CDR3 sequences, 10% to 15% of which appear only once. Study-wide points: Lookups in VDJdb leaned toward anti-spike CD8 responses and missed private and CD4 specificities.

This chain uses TRBV5-1 with TRBJ1-6; 7 nucleotides match TRBD1. The sequencing sample was made of whole blood. This TCR was sampled from an adult who was a healthcare worker with PCR-confirmed SARS-CoV-2 infection or an uninfected control (not recorded which). The DNA for the CDR3 is TGCGCCAGCAGCCCCCAGGGGGACTCCGGTTCACCCCTCCACTTT. Amino acids: CASSPQGDSGSPLHF.